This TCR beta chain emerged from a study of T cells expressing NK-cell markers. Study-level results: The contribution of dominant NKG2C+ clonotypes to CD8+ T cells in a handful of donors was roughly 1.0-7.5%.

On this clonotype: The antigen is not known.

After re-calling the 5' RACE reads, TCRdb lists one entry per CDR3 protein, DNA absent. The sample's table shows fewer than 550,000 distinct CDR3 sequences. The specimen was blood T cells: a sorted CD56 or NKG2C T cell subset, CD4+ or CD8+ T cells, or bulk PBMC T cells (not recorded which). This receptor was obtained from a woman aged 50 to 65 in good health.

CDR3: CASSLAGTRGWNNEQFF. This chain connects TRBV7-8 to TRBJ2-1; TCRdb lists TRBD1, though no DNA is available to test this call. The CDR3 runs to 17 residues. Germline V lookup: CDR1 SGHVS, CDR2 FQNEAQ.